These T cell receptor beta chains were read from a single sample in a study of T-cell reconstitution after alpha-beta-depleted transplantation in children. From the PCR reads, TCRdb called clonotypes with MiXCR, one entry per CDR3 protein. This sample carries almost 250,000 distinct CDR3 sequences, roughly 24% of them seen once, and the ten largest clones take less than 3.5%. Sequenced here: PBMCs, sampled before TCRalphabeta/CD19-depleted stem cell transplant. The receptor source for this set is a girl aged 2 to 10 with Fanconi anemia, due to receive a stem cell transplant. The CDR3 runs from the conserved cysteine through the conserved F or W. A D gene is named only where the DNA matches it firmly. Clone size, where shown, is once, few, many, or a class for clones that have expanded.

V: TRBV5-1
D: TRBD2
J: TRBJ2-7
size: .
CDR3: CASSSGLAGGPLYEQYF
DNA: TGCGCCAGCAGCTCGGGACTAGCGGGGGGACCACTCTACGAGCAGTACTTC

V: TRBV12-3/TRBV12-4
D: TRBD2
J: TRBJ2-3
size: many
CDR3: CASSALAGGQYF
DNA: TGTGCCAGCAGTGCACTAGCGGGGGGGCAGTATTTT

V: TRBV20-1
D: .
J: TRBJ2-5
size: many
CDR3: CSARARETQYF
DNA: TGCAGTGCTAGAGCGAGAGAGACCCAGTACTTC

V: TRBV5-1
D: TRBD1
J: TRBJ1-1
size: .
CDR3: CASSLEEGATEAFF
DNA: TGCGCCAGCAGCTTGGAGGAGGGGGCAACTGAAGCTTTCTTT

V: TRBV4-2
D: .
J: TRBJ2-1
size: .
CDR3: CASSQVEHSASDTPYNEQFF
DNA: TGTGCCAGCAGCCAAGTTGAACACTCGGCTAGCGACACACCTTACAATGAGCAGTTCTTC

V: TRBV12-3/TRBV12-4
D: TRBD2
J: TRBJ2-7
size: .
CDR3: CASSLRSGSPYEQYF
DNA: TGTGCCAGCAGTTTACGCAGCGGGAGTCCCTACGAGCAGTACTTC

V: TRBV4-2
D: .
J: TRBJ2-7
size: many
CDR3: CASSPYRDGLYEQYF
DNA: TGTGCCAGCAGCCCCTACCGGGACGGCCTCTACGAGCAGTACTTC

V: TRBV29-1
D: .
J: TRBJ2-3
size: few
CDR3: CSVEAVEITEVRDTQYF
DNA: TGCAGCGTTGAAGCGGTGGAAATAACAGAGGTGCGGGATACGCAGTATTTT

V: TRBV29-1
D: .
J: TRBJ2-6
size: many
CDR3: CSVVRNQIPGANVLTF
DNA: TGCAGCGTTGTCCGGAACCAGATTCCTGGGGCCAACGTCCTGACTTTC

V: TRBV27
D: TRBD1
J: TRBJ2-7
size: few
CDR3: CASSPYGTGPYEQYF
DNA: TGTGCCAGCAGTCCCTACGGGACAGGGCCCTACGAGCAGTACTTC

V: TRBV7-2
D: .
J: TRBJ2-4
size: .
CDR3: CASSARGTKNIQYF
DNA: TGTGCCAGCAGCGCTCGGGGTACCAAAAACATTCAGTACTTC

V: TRBV7-6
D: TRBD1
J: TRBJ2-5
size: many
CDR3: CASSFGGRYGQGPVQETQYF
DNA: TGTGCCAGCAGCTTTGGTGGTCGATATGGACAGGGACCAGTACAAGAGACCCAGTACTTC

V: TRBV28
D: TRBD1
J: TRBJ1-5
size: .
CDR3: CASSLPGQGNQPQHF
DNA: TGTGCCAGCAGTTTACCGGGACAGGGCAATCAGCCCCAGCATTTT

V: TRBV9
D: TRBD2
J: TRBJ2-3
size: many
CDR3: CASSVASYRGGTDTQYF
DNA: TGTGCCAGCAGCGTAGCCTCCTATCGGGGGGGCACAGATACGCAGTATTTT

V: TRBV29-1
D: .
J: TRBJ1-2
size: .
CDR3: CSVVYGHGYTF
DNA: TGCAGCGTTGTTTATGGGCATGGCTACACCTTC

V: TRBV5-6
D: TRBD2
J: TRBJ2-1
size: .
CDR3: CASSSGTSGDNEQFF
DNA: TGTGCCAGCAGCTCCGGGACTAGCGGGGACAATGAGCAGTTCTTC

V: TRBV5-5
D: TRBD1
J: TRBJ1-4
size: .
CDR3: CASSPDRGPNEKLFF
DNA: TGTGCCAGCAGCCCAGACAGGGGACCCAATGAAAAACTGTTTTTT

V: TRBV10-3
D: TRBD2
J: TRBJ2-2
size: few
CDR3: CAISATSGRAPGELFF
DNA: TGTGCCATCAGTGCGACTAGCGGGAGGGCCCCCGGGGAGCTGTTTTTT

V: TRBV5-1
D: .
J: TRBJ1-1
size: few
CDR3: CASSLVRADTEAFF
DNA: TGCGCCAGCAGCTTGGTGCGGGCGGACACTGAAGCTTTCTTT

V: TRBV20-1
D: .
J: TRBJ2-5
size: many
CDR3: CSASSPRGKGETQYF
DNA: TGCAGTGCTAGCTCCCCCAGGGGCAAGGGAGAGACCCAGTACTTC

V: TRBV29-1
D: TRBD1
J: TRBJ2-1
size: .
CDR3: CSIRSRGIFGANEQFF
DNA: TGCTCAATCCGGAGCAGGGGGATTTTTGGGGCCAATGAGCAGTTCTTC

V: TRBV28
D: .
J: TRBJ1-1
size: many
CDR3: CASSSVRLMNTEAFF
DNA: TGTGCCAGCAGTTCGGTCCGGTTAATGAACACTGAAGCTTTCTTT

V: TRBV3-1
D: .
J: TRBJ2-2
size: many
CDR3: CASKQVGTGELFF
DNA: TGTGCCAGCAAACAAGTGGGCACCGGGGAGCTGTTTTTT

V: TRBV24-1
D: .
J: TRBJ2-4
size: .
CDR3: CATSQTGSDIQYF
DNA: TGTGCCACCAGTCAAACAGGGTCGGACATTCAGTACTTC

V: TRBV5-4
D: TRBD2
J: TRBJ2-4
size: .
CDR3: CASSLASGGAWIQYF
DNA: TGTGCCAGCAGCTTGGCGTCGGGGGGGGCTTGGATTCAGTACTTC